The 29 T cell receptor beta chains in this list originate from one sample, sequenced in a study of T cells in narcolepsy. Clones were sequenced by immunoSEQ multiplex PCR, and TCRdb holds only the in-frame ones, with some missing. The sample has roughly 20,000 clones, over 70% seen once. The material sequenced was memory (CD45RA-) CD4+ T cells from blood. These receptors came from a human donor in good health.

The chain recombines TRBV6-5 with TRBJ1-2; TRBD1 might be the D (6 bases). Trimming stripped 0 bases from V and 6 bases from J, with 11 bases between. The V gene's germline CDR1 is MNHEY and CDR2 SVGAGI. CDR3 length equals 14 residues. CDR3 nucleotides: TGTGCCAGCAGTTACTCGAGACAGGAGAATGGCTACACCTTC. Its protein is CASSYSRQENGYTF.

This chain uses TRBV7-8 with TRBJ2-3, with D hard to call. The length of the CDR3 is 14 residues. Germline CDR1 SGHVS, CDR2 FQNEAQ. V dropped 4 bases and J dropped 3 bases, with 11 bases sitting between them. This CDR3 reads CASSSQWLTDTQYF. The CDR3 region has the DNA TGTGCCAGCAGCTCTCAGTGGCTGACAGATACGCAGTATTTT.

This clone showed up just once. The V and J genes are TRBV7-9 and TRBJ1-1, with TRBD1 as a possible D gene (6 bases). Trimming removed 11 bases from V and 6 bases from J, with 19 bases in between. The length of the CDR3 is 13 residues. Per the germline V gene, CDR1 is SEHNR and CDR2 is FQNEAQ (reference sequence). CDR3: CAGEGWGAAEAFF. CDR3 in DNA: TGTGCCGGGGAGGGCTGGGGGGCCGCTGAAGCTTTCTTT.

CDR3 protein: CASSYYIPGANVLTF. For the CDR3, the DNA is TGTGCCAGCAGTTATTATATTCCTGGGGCCAACGTCCTGACTTTC. J is TRBJ2-6 and V is TRBV6-5; no firm D call. The CDR3 extends over 15 amino acids. From germline, CDR1 is MNHEY and CDR2 SVGAGI. V was trimmed by 3 bases and J by 2 bases, leaving 8 bases between them.

The chain recombines TRBV5-6 with TRBJ2-5; D is possibly TRBD2 (6 bases). CDR3 length: 14 amino acids. Germline CDR1 reads SGHDT; CDR2 reads YYEEEE. V lost 4 bases and J 3 bases, leaving 13 bases between the germline ends. The CDR3 protein is CASSPGTRKETQYF. CDR3 DNA sequence: TGTGCCAGCAGCCCTGGGACTCGAAAAGAGACCCAGTACTTC.

The chain has TRBV2 and TRBJ2-3, with D perhaps matching TRBD1 (5 bases). Germline-derived CDR1 and CDR2 are SNHLY and FYNNEI. The CDR3 is 13 amino acids. The V gene lost 5 bases and the J gene lost 2 bases, with 8 bases spanning the gap. CDR3 amino acids: CASSRGITDTQYF. In DNA, the CDR3 is TGTGCCAGCAGTAGGGGAATCACAGATACGCAGTATTTT.

In nucleotides, the CDR3 is TGTGCCAGCAGTGAGACGACAGGGGCCCATATTTCCGAGCAGTACTTC. Its protein is CASSETTGAHISEQYF. The V and J genes are TRBV25-1 and TRBJ2-7; 8 nucleotides agree with TRBD1. Per germline, CDR1 MGHDK and CDR2 SYGVNS. The CDR3 loop spans 16 amino acids. J was trimmed by 6 bases and V by 3 bases; bases with no gene match: 13.

This clone has only one observation. This rearrangement joins TRBV6-1 to TRBJ2-5, with TRBD2 matching over 10 bases. Per the germline V gene, CDR1 is MNHNS and CDR2 is SASEGT. This CDR3 is built from 16 residues. J was trimmed by 5 bases and V by 4 bases; bases with no gene match: 10. CDR3 nucleotides: TGTGCCAGCAGTGGATCGATAGCGGGGGGCCAGGAGACCCAGTACTTC. This translates into CASSGSIAGGQETQYF.

The V call is TRBV7-3, the J call TRBJ2-3; TRBD2 matches 7 bases. The CDR3 runs 16 residues. V trimming: 3 bases; J trimming: 6 bases; junction bases outside the gene matches: 12. Per germline, CDR1 SGHTA and CDR2 FQGTGA. The CDR3 loop reads CASSLMGGLKPDTQYF. The CDR3 DNA follows: TGTGCCAGCAGCTTGATGGGGGGGTTGAAACCGGATACGCAGTATTTT.

This rearrangement joins TRBV5-4 to TRBJ1-2; TRBD1 might be the D (5 bases). The CDR3 spans 14 residues. The germline CDR1 and CDR2 sequences are SGHNT and YYREEE (reference sequence). V shed 0 bases and J shed 8 bases, with 14 bases lying between them. CDR3 sequence reads: CASSLAAGVWGYTF. The DNA for the CDR3 is TGTGCCAGCAGCTTGGCCGCGGGGGTATGGGGCTACACCTTC.

V gene TRBV11-2 combines with J gene TRBJ2-5; 11 bases fit TRBD2. CDR1 and CDR2 from the germline V gene are SGHAT and FQNNGV. V dropped 8 bases and J dropped 5; count of bases not matched to a gene: 7. The CDR3 is 14 residues long. The CDR3 nucleotides read TGTGCCAGCGGAATAGCGGGGGGGTCGGAGACCCAGTACTTC. Amino acid sequence: CASGIAGGSETQYF.

CDR3 residues: CSARAGIEQYF. CDR3 DNA: TGCAGTGCTAGGGCAGGGATCGAGCAGTACTTC. The chain employs TRBV20-1 and TRBJ2-7; possibly TRBD1 for D (5 bases). The V end lost 3 bases, the J end lost 6 bases, and 9 bases lay between the germline ends. Germline V gene data show CDR1 as DFQATT and CDR2 as SNEGSKA (reference sequence). The CDR3 contains 11 residues.

CDR3 bases: TGTGCCAGCAGCACAGGACAGGGGTATACCTATGGCTACACCTTC. This encodes CASSTGQGYTYGYTF. The chain carries TRBV7-9 and TRBJ1-2; TRBD1 matches 9 bases. Trimming removed 5 bases from V and 4 bases from J; junction bases left unmatched: 8. CDR1 is SEHNR, CDR2 FQNEAQ, per germline (reference sequence). The CDR3 consists of 15 residues.

The chain combines TRBV5-6 with TRBJ2-7, with 8 bases identical to TRBD1. The length of the CDR3 is 14 residues. CDR1 is SGHDT, CDR2 YYEEEE, per germline. V was clipped by 7 bases and J by 7 bases; unmatched bases: 13. CDR3 protein: CASGVWQGAEEQYF. The CDR3 nucleotides are TGTGCCAGCGGCGTATGGCAGGGGGCGGAAGAGCAGTACTTC.

Within the sample, this clone is medium-sized. The chain recombines TRBV6-1 with TRBJ1-5; 7 bases are shared with TRBD1. The V segment lost 3 bases and the J segment 6 bases; nucleotides outside the gene matches: 11. The CDR3 has 16 amino acids. Germline V gene sequence: CDR1 MNHNS, CDR2 SASEGT. The CDR3 region has the DNA TGTGCCAGCAGTGACCCCTCAGGGGGGTATAGTCAGCCCCAGCATTTT. It codes for CASSDPSGGYSQPQHF.

The chain recombines TRBV10-3 with TRBJ1-1; the D is unclear. With 4 bases removed from V and 0 bases from J, the gap between germline ends came to 6 bases. The germline gives CDR1 ENHRY, CDR2 SYGVKD. CDR3 length: 13 amino acids. The CDR3 spells CAISGSVNTEAFF. CDR3 coding DNA: TGTGCCATCAGTGGCAGTGTGAACACTGAAGCTTTCTTT.

The chain has TRBV4-1 and TRBJ2-1; D is possibly TRBD2 (6 bases). CDR1 and CDR2 from the germline V gene are MGHRA and YSYEKL. The V gene lost 2 bases and the J gene lost 0 bases, with 14 bases spanning the gap. This CDR3 is built from 17 residues. The CDR3 nucleotides are TGCGCCAGCAGCCAAAATCTAGCGTTGAGCTCCTACAATGAGCAGTTCTTC. Amino acids: CASSQNLALSSYNEQFF.

This chain uses TRBV27 with TRBJ2-1; D not certain. CDR1 MNHEY and CDR2 SMNVEV come from the germline V gene (reference sequence). The CDR3 extends over 14 amino acids. V lost 7 bases and J lost 4, with 14 bases in between. The CDR3 reads CASTPVGGYNEQFF. The CDR3 bases are TGTGCCAGCACCCCAGTGGGCGGATACAATGAGCAGTTCTTC.

V and J are TRBV5-6 and TRBJ1-6; a weak D match, TRBD1 (6 bases). CDR1 and CDR2 (germline): SGHDT, YYEEEE. The CDR3 is made up of 14 amino acids. The V and J ends lost 0 bases and 10 bases respectively, with 11 bases between them. This CDR3 is CASSLGQGFSPLHF. The CDR3 DNA follows: TGTGCCAGCAGCTTGGGGCAGGGGTTCTCACCCCTCCACTTT. Full variable domain (missing parts from reference TRBV5-6 and TRBJ1-6): DAGVTQSPTHLIKTRGQQVTLRCSPKSGHDTVSWYQQALGQGPQFIFQYYEEEERQRGNFPDRFSGHQFPNYSSELNVNALLLGDSALYLCASSLGQGFSPLHFGNGTRLTVT.

V is TRBV7-9 and J is TRBJ2-2; D gene uncertain. From germline, CDR1 is SEHNR and CDR2 FQNEAQ (reference sequence). V was shortened by 8 bases and J by 4 bases, with 11 bases between the two germline ends. The CDR3 extends over 13 amino acids. The CDR3 region is CASAGRITGELFF. CDR3 DNA sequence: TGTGCCAGCGCAGGCAGAATCACCGGGGAGCTGTTTTTT.

By sample share, this clone is medium-sized (0.01 to 0.1%). The chain recombines TRBV4-3 with TRBJ1-4; D remains ambiguous. Germline assignment: CDR1 LGHNA and CDR2 YSLEER. V lost 1 base and J 4 bases, leaving 13 bases between the germline ends. The CDR3 sequence is 16 residues long. CDR3 sequence (DNA): TGCGCCAGCAGCCAAGCCTTCCAGGAGGGTAATGAAAAACTGTTTTTT. Amino acid sequence: CASSQAFQEGNEKLFF.

Worth noting for this clone: At one of its ends the junction is not consistent with the germline gene, which may arise from a read error. CDR3 loop: CASSWGAATGSYGQYF. DNA of the CDR3: TGCGCCAGCAGCTGGGGGGCAGCTACCGGGTCCTACGGGCAGTACTTC. V and J are TRBV5-1 and TRBJ2-7; tentatively, D is TRBD1 or TRBD2 (6 bases each). CDR3 size: 16 residues. Germline CDR1 SGHRS, CDR2 YFSETQ.

This clone was recorded only once. This chain joins TRBV6-1 and TRBJ2-7; no clear D gene. The CDR3 has 13 residues. Between the trimmed V and J ends, which lost 9 bases and 8 bases, there was a span of 20 bases. Per the germline V gene, CDR1 is MNHNS and CDR2 is SASEGT. The CDR3 here is CASRTPERRKQYF. The CDR3 region has the DNA TGTGCCAGTAGAACCCCGGAGCGCCGCAAGCAGTACTTC.

This chain joins TRBV2 and TRBJ1-2, with 10 bases aligning to TRBD1. Germline CDR1 SNHLY, CDR2 FYNNEI. The CDR3 consists of 14 residues. Germline trimming cut 5 bases from V and 6 bases from J; bases unmatched to any gene: 6. The CDR3 DNA follows: TGTGCCAGCAGTACTCGACAGGGGGCAGATGGCTACACCTTC. Its protein is CASSTRQGADGYTF. The full variable domain, completed using reference TRBV2 and TRBJ1-2, is EPEVTQTPSHQVTQMGQEVILRCVPISNHLYFYWYRQILGQKVEFLVSFYNNEISEKSEIFDDQFSVERPDGSNFTLKIRSTKLEDSAMYFCASSTRQGADGYTFGSGTRLTVV.

This clone appeared a single time. The rearrangement joins TRBV19 to TRBJ2-3; possibly TRBD1 or TRBD2 for D (5 bases each). Germline CDR1 reads LNHDA; CDR2 reads SQIVND (reference sequence). Trimming took off 6 bases at V and 2 bases at J, with 12 bases between the two ends. The length of the CDR3 is 14 residues. The DNA of the CDR3 is TGTGCCAGTAGCCTCGGGGCGGACACAGATACGCAGTATTTT. Its protein product is CASSLGADTDTQYF. The whole variable domain, remainder taken from reference TRBV19 and TRBJ2-3, is DGGITQSPKYLFRKEGQNVTLSCEQNLNHDAMYWYRQDPGQGLRLIYYSQIVNDFQKGDIAEGYSVSREKKESFPLTVTSAQKNPTAFYLCASSLGADTDTQYFGPGTRLTVL.

The rearrangement links TRBV7-2 to TRBJ1-1; D remains ambiguous. This CDR3 comprises 15 residues. CDR1 and CDR2 (germline): SGHTA, FQGNSA. V gave up 1 base and J gave up 8 bases, with 17 bases separating them. CDR3 residues: CASSLELWGSFEAFF. For the CDR3, the DNA is TGTGCCAGCAGCTTAGAACTCTGGGGTTCCTTCGAAGCTTTCTTT.

The gene calls are TRBV27 and TRBJ2-7; D possibly corresponds to TRBD1 (5 bases). Per the germline V gene, CDR1 is MNHEY and CDR2 is SMNVEV (reference sequence). The germline V and J ends were trimmed by 8 bases and 2 bases, with 16 bases remaining between them. The CDR3 extends over 14 amino acids. In DNA form, the CDR3 reads TGTGCCAGCTATAGAAACAGGACACCCTACGAGCAGTACTTC. Translation: CASYRNRTPYEQYF.

J is TRBJ1-3 and V is TRBV4-3, with no clear D. This CDR3 has 15 amino acids. The V end lost 1 base, the J end lost 1 base, and 8 bases lay between the germline ends. CDR1 and CDR2 from the germline V gene are LGHNA and YSLEER. The CDR3 bases are TGCGCCAGCAGCCAAGGGAGGAGGTCTGGAAACACCATATATTTT. Translating gives CASSQGRRSGNTIYF.

The chain uses TRBV6-5 and TRBJ2-5; D is unclear. Germline loops: CDR1 MNHEY, CDR2 SVGAGI. The CDR3 sequence is 14 residues long. V lost 4 bases and J 2 bases, leaving 11 bases between the germline ends. The DNA for the CDR3 is TGTGCCAGCAGTTGGTTAGGCGCGCAAGAGACCCAGTACTTC. Translating gives CASSWLGAQETQYF.